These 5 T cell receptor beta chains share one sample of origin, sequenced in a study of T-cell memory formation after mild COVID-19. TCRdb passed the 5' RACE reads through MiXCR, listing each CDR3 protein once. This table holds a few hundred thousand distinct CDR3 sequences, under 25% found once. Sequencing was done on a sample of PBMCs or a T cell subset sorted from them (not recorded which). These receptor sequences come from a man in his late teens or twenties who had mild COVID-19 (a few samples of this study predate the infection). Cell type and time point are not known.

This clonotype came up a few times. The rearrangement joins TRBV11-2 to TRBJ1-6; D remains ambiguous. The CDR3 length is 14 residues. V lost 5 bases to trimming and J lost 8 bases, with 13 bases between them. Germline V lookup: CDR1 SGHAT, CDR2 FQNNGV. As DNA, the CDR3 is TGTGCCAGCAGCCCGGACGCTGGATATTCACCCCTCCACTTT. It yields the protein CASSPDAGYSPLHF.

This CDR3 is CASSLAGAGEKLFF. The CDR3 DNA reads as TGTGCCAGCAGCTTAGCGGGGGCTGGAGAAAAACTGTTTTTT. The J gene is TRBJ1-4, the V gene TRBV7-9; TRBD1 is a possible D gene (6 bases). Trimming stripped 0 bases from V and 8 bases from J, with 10 bases between. Germline V lookup: CDR1 SEHNR, CDR2 FQNEAQ (reference sequence). CDR3 length: 14 residues.

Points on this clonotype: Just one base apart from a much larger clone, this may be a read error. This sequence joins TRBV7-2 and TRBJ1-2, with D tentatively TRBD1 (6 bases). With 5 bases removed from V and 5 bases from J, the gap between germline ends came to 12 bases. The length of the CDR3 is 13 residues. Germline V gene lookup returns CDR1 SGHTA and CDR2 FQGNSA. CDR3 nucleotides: TGTGCCAGCAGCCACAGGGAGGGTTATGGCTACACCTTC. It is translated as CASSHREGYGYTF.

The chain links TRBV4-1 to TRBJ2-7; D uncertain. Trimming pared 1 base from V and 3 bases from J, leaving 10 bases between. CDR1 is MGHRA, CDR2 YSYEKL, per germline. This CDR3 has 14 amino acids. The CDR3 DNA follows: TGCGCCAGCAGCCAAGTCCGTCCAGTCTACGAGCAGTACTTC. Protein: CASSQVRPVYEQYF.

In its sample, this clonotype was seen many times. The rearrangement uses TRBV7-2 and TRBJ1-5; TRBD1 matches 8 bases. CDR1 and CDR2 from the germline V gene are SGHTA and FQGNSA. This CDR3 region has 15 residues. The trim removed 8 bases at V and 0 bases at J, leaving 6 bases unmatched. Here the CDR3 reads CASADRAHSNQPQHF. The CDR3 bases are TGTGCCAGCGCGGACAGGGCCCATAGCAATCAGCCCCAGCATTTT.